Below, 6 T cell receptor beta chains from the same sample are listed, as sequenced in a study of tumor and adjacent non-tumor tissue in lung cancer. A modified ARM-PCR protocol with three rounds of nested PCR amplified TCRbeta. TCRdb reanalysed the multiplex PCR reads using MiXCR and keeps one entry per CDR3 protein. Here the sample spans approximately 100,000 distinct CDR3 sequences, 65% being singletons. The template was RNA from unsorted bulk tissue. The normal lung tissue was taken more than 3 cm from the tumor edge. Sequencing used distant non-tumor lung tissue. The receptor source for this set is a young man with non-small cell lung cancer.

The chain employs TRBV12-3 or TRBV12-4 and TRBJ2-1, with unresolved D. The V end was cut by 5 bases, the J end by 12 bases, with 23 bases between. The CDR3 is 15 residues long. Here the CDR3 reads CASSRLAGAGDGQFF. CDR3 coding DNA: TGTGCCAGCAGTAGATTAGCTGGAGCCGGCGATGGGCAGTTCTTC.

This clonotype was picked up a small number of times. A clone one base away is much larger, so this may be a read error. The chain is built from TRBV6-5 and TRBJ1-4; 8 bases line up with TRBD1. The CDR3 extends over 14 amino acids. CDR1 is MNHEY, CDR2 SVGAGI, per germline. CDR3 amino acids: CASSYRQGAEKLSF. The CDR3 bases are TGTGCCAGCAGTTATAGGCAGGGGGCTGAAAAACTGTCTTTT.

The sample holds many counts of this clonotype. The V gene is TRBV6-6, the J gene TRBJ1-2, with D possibly matching TRBD1 (5 bases). The CDR3 is 12 amino acids. Per germline, CDR1 MNHNY and CDR2 SVGAGI (reference sequence). V lost 10 bases, J lost 5 bases, and 14 bases lay in between. The CDR3 DNA follows: TGTGCCAACAGCCCCCGGGGGTATGGCTACACCTTC. Translated: CANSPRGYGYTF.

With regard to this clonotype: A junction boundary mismatches the germline segment, possibly from a read error. The V gene is TRBV20-1, the J gene TRBJ2-1; D not resolved. Germline-derived CDR1 and CDR2 are DFQATT and SNEGSKA (reference sequence). This CDR3 is 13 amino acids long. The CDR3 DNA is TGCAGTGCTAGAGGTGATCTTTCGAATGACCAGTTCTTC. It translates to CSARGDLSNDQFF.

About this clonotype: The germline gene is not matched at one end of the junction; a read error may be the cause. V usage is TRBV11-1 and J usage is TRBJ2-6; either TRBD1 or TRBD2 may fit D (5 bases each). From germline, CDR1 is SGHAT and CDR2 FQDESV (reference sequence). CDR3 length: 15 residues. DNA for the CDR3: TGTGCCAGCAGCTTAGGGACGGCCGGGGCCAACATCCTGACTTTC. This gives the protein CASSLGTAGANILTF.

This clonotype was observed many times. V gene TRBV20-1 combines with J gene TRBJ2-1, with 9 nucleotides matching TRBD2. CDR1 is DFQATT and CDR2 is SNEGSKA in the germline V gene (reference sequence). This CDR3 contains 14 residues. CDR3 DNA: TGCAGAGCACAGGGAGCGGGAGGTCACAATGAGCAGTTCTTC. This encodes CRAQGAGGHNEQFF.